The rows below give T cell receptor beta chains drawn from one sample of a study of shared clonotypes between healthy human individuals. Profiled with immunoSEQ multiplex PCR; TCRdb holds only in-frame clones, not every one. The sample includes around 2,100,000 clones, about 95% of them seen just once. The material sequenced was naive CD8+ T cells sorted from blood. The receptors stem from a man aged 18 to 35 in good health. The CDR3 runs from the conserved cysteine through the conserved F or W. D genes are given only for firm matches. Not all rows give a size; the values are once, few, many and, for expanded clones, a class.

V gene,D gene,J gene,clone size,CDR3 DNA,CDR3 protein
TRBV6-5,TRBD2,TRBJ2-7,NA,TGTGCCAGCAGTTTAGCGGGAGACTACGAGCAGTACTTC,CASSLAGDYEQYF
TRBV4-1,NA,TRBJ1-2,NA,TGCGCCAGCAGCCTGCTACTGGGGGATGGCTACACCTTC,CASSLLLGDGYTF
TRBV11-2,NA,TRBJ2-7,NA,TGTGCCAGCAGCTTTCGGCAGCGGAGCTCCTACGAGCAGTACTTC,CASSFRQRSSYEQYF
TRBV5-6,NA,TRBJ1-6,NA,TGTGCCAGCAGCTTTGGGGACGGGTTGGGTTCACCCCTCCACTTT,CASSFGDGLGSPLHF
TRBV13,TRBD2,TRBJ2-7,NA,TGTGCCAGCAGCCCCCGGAATCTAGCGGGCTACGAGCAGTACTTC,CASSPRNLAGYEQYF
TRBV11-2,NA,TRBJ2-7,NA,TGTGCCAGCAGCTTAGATCAGTACGAGCAGTACTTC,CASSLDQYEQYF
TRBV7-9,NA,TRBJ1-6,NA,TGTGCCAGCAGTCCGGGACCCTTCAATTCACCCCTCCACTTT,CASSPGPFNSPLHF
TRBV4-1,TRBD2,TRBJ2-7,NA,TGCGCCAGCAGCCAAGTTATAGCGGGGGCCTACGAGCAGTACTTC,CASSQVIAGAYEQYF
TRBV15,NA,TRBJ2-6,NA,TGTGCCACCAGCAGAGATCGAGGCCCTGGGGCCAACGTCCTGACTTTC,CATSRDRGPGANVLTF
TRBV7-2,NA,TRBJ1-5,NA,TGTGCCAGCAGCCTAAATCGGGGACCATATAGCAATCAGCCCCAGCATTTT,CASSLNRGPYSNQPQHF
TRBV27,NA,TRBJ2-5,NA,TGTGCCAGCAGTTCCACAGGGTCAGAGACCCAGTACTTC,CASSSTGSETQYF
TRBV4-1,TRBD1,TRBJ1-2,NA,TGCGCCAGCAGCCAAGAGACAGGGCAGAACTATGGCTACACCTTC,CASSQETGQNYGYTF
TRBV5-6,TRBD2,TRBJ2-7,NA,TGTGCCAGCCTACTAGCGGGAGGAACCTACGAGCAGTACTTC,CASLLAGGTYEQYF
TRBV28,TRBD1,TRBJ2-3,NA,TGTGCCAGCAGTCTCTGGACAGGGATGGGACCAGATACGCAGTATTTT,CASSLWTGMGPDTQYF
TRBV7-2,NA,TRBJ2-2,NA,TGTGCCAGCAGCTATAACACCGGGGAGCTGTTTTTT,CASSYNTGELFF
TRBV7-9,NA,TRBJ2-2,NA,TGTGCCAGCAGCCAGAACCGGGACTCCCTCACCGGGGAGCTGTTTTTT,CASSQNRDSLTGELFF
TRBV7-9,NA,TRBJ1-6,NA,TGTGCCAGCAGCCACTCAACCGGGACAAGGGACGGCTCACCCCTCCACTTT,CASSHSTGTRDGSPLHF
TRBV6-1,TRBD1,TRBJ1-6,once,TGTGCCAGCAGTGGTCCAGGGGGCCCACCCCTCCACTTT,CASSGPGGPPLHF
TRBV27,NA,TRBJ2-7,NA,TGTGCCAGCAGGTCCATTGACGGGGCCTACGAGCAGTACTTC,CASRSIDGAYEQYF
TRBV27,TRBD2,TRBJ2-1,NA,TGTGCCAGCAGCCTTTCGGCGGGAGGGCAGTTCTTC,CASSLSAGGQFF
TRBV9,NA,TRBJ2-3,NA,TGTGCCAGCAGCGCCAATGGCTATTCTAGCACAGATACGCAGTATTTT,CASSANGYSSTDTQYF
TRBV28,TRBD1,TRBJ2-7,NA,TGTGCCACTACCCGGGACAGGGGCTACGAGCAGTACTTC,CATTRDRGYEQYF
TRBV6-1,TRBD1,TRBJ2-7,once,TGTGCCAGCAGTGCCGGGACAGGGGAATATTACGAGCAGTACTTC,CASSAGTGEYYEQYF
TRBV25-1,NA,TRBJ2-3,once,TGTGCCAGCAGTGAAGTCGGCAGGGGAATAGATACGCAGTATTTT,CASSEVGRGIDTQYF
TRBV7-6,NA,TRBJ2-7,NA,TGTGCCAGCAGCCTGGGGGGCATCTCCTACGAGCAGTACTTC,CASSLGGISYEQYF